These 27 T cell receptor beta chains originate from one sample sequenced in a study of blood T cell repertoires in COVID-19. The data were produced by immunoSEQ multiplex PCR, yet TCRdb's version contains in-frame clones alone and is incomplete. The sample carries 250,000 to 400,000 clones, about 91% recorded once. Sequencing was done on a sample of peripheral blood. The origin of the receptors is a woman younger than 45 with COVID-19, enrolled during active disease.

This clone was observed once. The chain's CDR3 is CASSPGVAGGETQYF. CDR3 coding DNA: TGTGCCAGCAGCCCCGGGGTAGCGGGGGGGGAGACCCAGTACTTC. The V and J genes are TRBV7-8 and TRBJ2-5; 11 bases align to TRBD2. The V gene's germline CDR1 is SGHVS and CDR2 FQNEAQ. The ends lost 5 bases at V and 5 bases at J; junction bases unmatched: 7. The CDR3 totals 15 residues.

The chain carries TRBV7-8 and TRBJ1-3; TRBD1 aligns across 7 bases. CDR3 length: 16 residues. CDR1 and CDR2 from the germline V gene are SGHVS and FQNEAQ. V lost 5 bases and J lost 0; bases outside the gene matches: 7. The DNA of the CDR3 is TGTGCCAGCAGCCCTACCAGGGGGGACTCTGGAAACACCATATATTTT. It encodes CASSPTRGDSGNTIYF. The full variable domain, rest sourced from reference TRBV7-8 and TRBJ1-3, is GAGVSQSPRYKVAKRGQDVALRCDPISGHVSLFWYQQALGQGPEFLTYFQNEAQLDKSGLPSDRFFAERPEGSVSTLKIQRTQQEDSAVYLCASSPTRGDSGNTIYFGEGSWLTVV.

For the CDR3, the DNA is TGTGCCAGTAGTGGGACAGGGGGCGGAAAGTATAGCAATCAGCCCCAGCATTTT. This encodes CASSGTGGGKYSNQPQHF. J is TRBJ1-5 and V is TRBV19, with TRBD1 matching over 12 bases. The CDR3 runs to 18 residues. Germline trimming cut 5 bases from V and 0 bases from J; bases unmatched to any gene: 8. CDR1 and CDR2 from the germline V gene are LNHDA and SQIVND (reference sequence).

This chain uses TRBV3-1 (or the pseudogene TRBV3-2) with TRBJ1-5; D gene ambiguous. Germline CDR1 is LGHDT and CDR2 is YNNKEL (reference sequence). This CDR3 is 15 amino acids long. Trimming removed 1 base from V and 0 bases from J, with 7 bases in between. CDR3 sequence reads: CASSQGLDSNQPQHF. The CDR3 nucleotides read TGTGCCAGCAGCCAAGGATTAGATAGCAATCAGCCCCAGCATTTT.

The chain combines TRBV19 with TRBJ1-1, with D perhaps TRBD1 (6 bases). Trimming removed 5 bases from V and 12 bases from J, with 22 bases in between. The V gene's germline CDR1 is LNHDA and CDR2 SQIVND (reference sequence). This CDR3 contains 14 residues. CDR3 sequence reads: CASSPLTYRDATFF. In nucleotides, the CDR3 is TGTGCCAGTAGTCCATTAACTTACAGGGACGCGACTTTCTTT.

The chain employs TRBV6-5 and TRBJ2-2, with TRBD1 matching over 9 bases. Unmatched junction bases numbered 7, after V lost 7 bases and J lost 4 bases. The germline gives CDR1 MNHEY, CDR2 SVGAGI. The CDR3 spans 15 residues. The CDR3 DNA is TGTGCCAGCAAACCGGACAGGGGCAGCACCGGGGAGCTGTTTTTT. This translates into CASKPDRGSTGELFF.

Notes on this clone: The sample holds other DNA sequences that translate to the same CDR3. This chain links TRBV6-5 with TRBJ1-1, with D possibly being TRBD1 (5 bases). The CDR3 has 14 residues. Germline V gives CDR1 MNHEY, CDR2 SVGAGI. V was clipped by 7 bases and J by 0 bases, with 12 bases between them. The CDR3 DNA follows: TGTGCCAGCAACAGTCCAGGGATGAACACTGAAGCTTTCTTT. Amino acid sequence: CASNSPGMNTEAFF.

For the CDR3, the DNA is TGTGCCAGCAGCGTAGACACTAAACCCGGGACAGGGCCGGGCACTGAAGCTTTCTTT. Protein product: CASSVDTKPGTGPGTEAFF. This chain uses TRBV9 with TRBJ1-1; TRBD1 agrees at 9 bases. Trimming took 0 bases from V and 4 from J; bases not matched to a gene: 16. Germline CDR1 and CDR2: SGDLS and YYNGEE. The CDR3 sequence is 19 residues long.

The chain is built from TRBV7-6 and TRBJ1-2, with TRBD1 matching over 9 bases. Looked up from germline, CDR1 is SGHVS and CDR2 is FNYEAQ. CDR3 length: 14 amino acids. The trim removed 1 base at V and 7 bases at J, leaving 4 bases unmatched. The CDR3 DNA follows: TGTGCCAGCAGCTTAGGACAGGGGGAGAGTGGCTACACCTTC. It is translated as CASSLGQGESGYTF.

The chain employs TRBV6-6 and TRBJ2-2, with D uncertain. V dropped 7 bases and J dropped 1 base, with 7 bases sitting between them. Germline V gene lookup returns CDR1 MNHNY and CDR2 SVGAGI (reference sequence). This CDR3 is built from 13 residues. The DNA of the CDR3 is TGTGCCAGCATTGGCCAGAACACCGGGGAGCTGTTTTTT. Protein sequence: CASIGQNTGELFF.

In this sample, this clone turned up once. The chain couples TRBV27 to TRBJ2-2; possible D gene TRBD1, 7 bases. The CDR3 has 16 residues. Trimming shortened V by 5 bases and J by 3 bases, and 16 bases separated the two germline ends. Germline values: CDR1 MNHEY, CDR2 SMNVEV (reference sequence). In nucleotides, the CDR3 is TGTGCCAGCAGTCCCCGGACAGGAGGGGACACCGGGGAGCTGTTTTTT. It encodes CASSPRTGGDTGELFF.

This rearrangement joins TRBV2 to TRBJ1-1, with D possibly being TRBD1 (5 bases). With 7 bases removed from V and 0 bases from J, the gap between germline ends came to 9 bases. The CDR3 is 13 residues long. Germline lookup yields CDR1 SNHLY and CDR2 FYNNEI. CDR3 protein: CASNGHMNTEAFF. CDR3 nucleotide sequence: TGTGCCAGCAATGGACATATGAACACTGAAGCTTTCTTT.

This chain uses TRBV5-1 with TRBJ2-7, with 7 bases aligning to TRBD1. V lost 2 bases to trimming and J lost 5 bases; unmatched junction nucleotides: 7. This CDR3 is 14 amino acids long. Germline V gene sequence: CDR1 SGHRS, CDR2 YFSETQ. CDR3 coding DNA: TGCGCCAGCAGCTTACAGGGGACGAGCGACGAGCAGTACTTC. Its translation is CASSLQGTSDEQYF.

The J gene is TRBJ2-2, the V gene TRBV5-5, with a tentative D call TRBD1 (6 bases). Germline CDR1 reads SGHKS; CDR2 reads YYEKEE (reference sequence). The V gene lost 5 bases and the J gene lost 3 bases, with 17 bases spanning the gap. This CDR3 region has 16 residues. The CDR3: CASSLSRTAYTGELFF. DNA for the CDR3: TGTGCCAGCAGTCTGTCTAGGACAGCCTACACCGGGGAGCTGTTTTTT.

This clone was recorded only once. The chain employs TRBV12-5 and TRBJ1-1; 7 bases align to TRBD1. This CDR3 region has 14 residues. J was trimmed by 1 base and V by 5 bases; bases with no gene match: 4. Germline V gene data show CDR1 as LGHNT and CDR2 as FRNRAP. This CDR3 is CASGTRTGNTEAFF. Here the CDR3 DNA reads TGTGCTAGTGGTACCAGGACAGGGAACACTGAAGCTTTCTTT.

This clone was recorded once. This chain uses TRBV6-5 with TRBJ1-6; TRBD1 aligns across 8 bases. The CDR3 totals 15 residues. Trimming at V came to 5 bases and at J to 7 bases, leaving 7 bases not matched to a gene. The germline V gene has CDR1 MNHEY and CDR2 SVGAGI. The CDR3 loop is CASSRQGSKNSPLHF. The DNA for the CDR3 is TGTGCCAGCAGTCGACAGGGGTCAAAAAATTCACCCCTCCACTTT.

This chain links TRBV6-2 or TRBV6-3 with TRBJ1-2; no definite D call. The germline V and J ends were trimmed by 1 base and 2 bases, with 8 bases remaining between them. CDR1 is MNHEY and CDR2 is SVGEGT in the germline V gene. CDR3 length equals 14 residues. This chain's CDR3 is CASSYLGGNYGYTF. Here the CDR3 DNA reads TGTGCCAGCAGTTACTTAGGCGGAAACTATGGCTACACCTTC.

This chain uses TRBV9 with TRBJ1-5; D ambiguous. V lost 0 bases to trimming and J lost 3 bases, with 16 bases between them. The CDR3 has 17 residues. The germline V gene has CDR1 SGDLS and CDR2 YYNGEE. The CDR3 protein is CASSVVEGRVTNQPQHF. In nucleotides, the CDR3 is TGTGCCAGCAGCGTAGTCGAGGGAAGGGTAACCAATCAGCCCCAGCATTTT.

The V gene is TRBV12-3 or TRBV12-4, the J gene TRBJ2-2; no clear D. V shed 8 bases and J shed 1 base, with 8 bases lying between them. This CDR3 contains 13 residues. The CDR3 nucleotides read TGTGCCAGCTTTTTCGGGAACACCGGGGAGCTGTTTTTT. Translated: CASFFGNTGELFF.

The CDR3 nucleotides are TGTGCCAGCTCACAGACAGAGCCTGGAAACACCATATATTTT. This gives the protein CASSQTEPGNTIYF. The genes are TRBV18 and TRBJ1-3; tentative D call: TRBD1 (5 bases). The CDR3 runs 14 residues. Germline CDR1 is KGHSH and CDR2 is LQKENI. The ends were cut back, 4 bases at V and 2 bases at J, with 9 bases in the middle.

V gene TRBV12-3 or TRBV12-4 combines with J gene TRBJ1-2; no firm D call. The V end lost 3 bases, the J end lost 6 bases, and 8 bases lay between the germline ends. CDR3 size: 12 residues. CDR3 bases: TGTGCCAGCAGTTTGTCGAGCCATGGCTACACCTTC. Translated: CASSLSSHGYTF.

This clone was detected only once. The V call is TRBV5-1, the J call TRBJ2-2; 7 positions match TRBD2. The CDR3 contains 13 residues. V was pared by 2 bases and J by 7 bases, with 2 bases of the junction left unmatched. Germline V CDR1 and CDR2: SGHRS, YFSETQ. The CDR3 DNA follows: TGCGCCAGCAGCTTCTTAGCGGGCGGGGAGCTGTTTTTT. As protein: CASSFLAGGELFF.

The chain combines TRBV11-2 with TRBJ1-6; 9 nucleotides match TRBD1. The V and J ends lost 0 bases and 10 bases, in that order; junction bases with no gene match: 7. This CDR3 has 16 amino acids. CDR1 is SGHAT, CDR2 FQNNGV, per germline. CDR3 coding DNA: TGTGCCAGCAGCTTAGATTCCGGGACAGGGAGATCACCCCTCCACTTT. Its protein product is CASSLDSGTGRSPLHF. The variable domain in full, with the rest retrieved from reference TRBV11-2 and TRBJ1-6, is EAGVAQSPRYKIIEKRQSVAFWCNPISGHATLYWYQQILGQGPKLLIQFQNNGVVDDSQLPKDRFSAERLKGVDSTLKIQPAKLEDSAVYLCASSLDSGTGRSPLHFGNGTRLTVT.

This rearrangement joins TRBV6-5 to TRBJ2-2; no firm D call. The length of the CDR3 is 15 residues. With 1 base removed from V and 4 bases from J, the gap between germline ends came to 10 bases. The germline gives CDR1 MNHEY, CDR2 SVGAGI. This chain's CDR3 is CASSYFRLGTGELFF. CDR3 bases: TGTGCCAGCAGTTACTTTAGGCTAGGCACCGGGGAGCTGTTTTTT.

The chain joins TRBV11-2 to TRBJ1-6; TRBD1 is a possible D gene (6 bases). CDR1 is SGHAT and CDR2 is FQNNGV in the germline V gene. V was shortened by 5 bases and J by 0 bases, with 14 bases between the two germline ends. The CDR3 spans 17 residues. CDR3: CASSVSRGSSYNSPLHF. CDR3 DNA sequence: TGTGCCAGCAGCGTCAGCAGGGGCAGCTCCTATAATTCACCCCTCCACTTT.

The V call is TRBV6-2 or TRBV6-3, the J call TRBJ1-2; TRBD1 agrees at 9 bases. V shed 4 bases and J 4 bases; nucleotides not matched to a gene: 4. CDR1 and CDR2 from the germline V gene are MNHEY and SVGEGT. CDR3 size: 14 residues. The CDR3 DNA follows: TGTGCCAGCAGTTCCGGGACAGGGAGCTATGGCTACACCTTC. Residues: CASSSGTGSYGYTF.

The gene calls are TRBV7-6 and TRBJ2-5, with D uncertain. Germline CDR1 and CDR2: SGHVS and FNYEAQ. This CDR3 region has 11 residues. Deletions cut 6 bases from V and 5 bases from J, with 7 bases between. CDR3 bases: TGTGCCAGCAGGATGGAGGAGACCCAGTACTTC. It encodes CASRMEETQYF.